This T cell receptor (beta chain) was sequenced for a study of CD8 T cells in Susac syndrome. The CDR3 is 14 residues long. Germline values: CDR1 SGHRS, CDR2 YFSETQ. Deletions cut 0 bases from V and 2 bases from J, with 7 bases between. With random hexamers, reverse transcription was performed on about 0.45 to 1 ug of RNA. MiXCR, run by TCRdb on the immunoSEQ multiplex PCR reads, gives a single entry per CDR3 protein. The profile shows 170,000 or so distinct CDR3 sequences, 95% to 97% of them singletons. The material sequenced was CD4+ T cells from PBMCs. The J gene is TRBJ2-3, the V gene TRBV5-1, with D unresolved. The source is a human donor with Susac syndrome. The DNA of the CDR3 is TGCGCCAGCAGCTTGGTAGTCGCCACAGATACGCAGTATTTT. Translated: CASSLVVATDTQYF.